This T cell receptor (beta chain) emerged from a study of T-cell reconstitution after alpha-beta-depleted transplantation in children. Findings of the study overall: The origin of high day-60 TCRbeta diversity in some patients lay in surviving recipient T cells and thymic progenitors. T-cell numbers and diversity, one year after transplant, stemmed largely from T cells that were newly produced. Reports say that about two months after transplant, the alpha-beta T cells came out of several hundred graft clones that had expanded.

The CDR3 is made up of 13 amino acids. Germline lookup yields CDR1 SGHTA and CDR2 FQGTGA. V was clipped by 4 bases and J by 6 bases, with 13 bases between them. This clonotype has just a few counts. Its specificity is unknown. Preparation of the TCRbeta library used unique molecular identifiers. TCRdb itself ran the PCR reads through MiXCR, one entry per CDR3 protein. The table shows about 300,000 distinct CDR3 sequences, with about 7.3% occurring only once. Material: peripheral blood, obtained 360 days after TCRalphabeta/CD19-depleted stem cell transplant. This receptor was taken from a female patient between 2 and 15 years old who had a stem cell transplant for Fanconi anemia, so the T cells may come from the graft donor. J is TRBJ2-7 and V is TRBV7-3, with D tentatively TRBD1 (6 bases). The DNA of the CDR3 is TGTGCCAGCAGCTCGAGCGCAGGGGCCGAGCAGTACTTC. This codes for CASSSSAGAEQYF.